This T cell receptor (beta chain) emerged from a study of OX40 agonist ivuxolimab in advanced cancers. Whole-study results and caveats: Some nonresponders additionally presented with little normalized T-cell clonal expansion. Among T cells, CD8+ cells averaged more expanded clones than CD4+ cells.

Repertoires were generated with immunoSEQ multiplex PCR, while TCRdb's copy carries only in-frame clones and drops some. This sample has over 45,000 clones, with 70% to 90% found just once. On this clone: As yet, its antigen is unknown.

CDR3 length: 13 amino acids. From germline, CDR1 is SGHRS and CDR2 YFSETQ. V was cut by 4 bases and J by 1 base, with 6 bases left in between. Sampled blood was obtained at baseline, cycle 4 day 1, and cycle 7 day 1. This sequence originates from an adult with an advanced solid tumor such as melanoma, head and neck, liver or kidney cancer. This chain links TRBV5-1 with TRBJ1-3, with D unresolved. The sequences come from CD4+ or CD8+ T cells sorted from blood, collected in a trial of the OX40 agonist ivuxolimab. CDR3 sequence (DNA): TGCGCCAGCAGCCAGGAGTCTGGAAACACCATATATTTT. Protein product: CASSQESGNTIYF.